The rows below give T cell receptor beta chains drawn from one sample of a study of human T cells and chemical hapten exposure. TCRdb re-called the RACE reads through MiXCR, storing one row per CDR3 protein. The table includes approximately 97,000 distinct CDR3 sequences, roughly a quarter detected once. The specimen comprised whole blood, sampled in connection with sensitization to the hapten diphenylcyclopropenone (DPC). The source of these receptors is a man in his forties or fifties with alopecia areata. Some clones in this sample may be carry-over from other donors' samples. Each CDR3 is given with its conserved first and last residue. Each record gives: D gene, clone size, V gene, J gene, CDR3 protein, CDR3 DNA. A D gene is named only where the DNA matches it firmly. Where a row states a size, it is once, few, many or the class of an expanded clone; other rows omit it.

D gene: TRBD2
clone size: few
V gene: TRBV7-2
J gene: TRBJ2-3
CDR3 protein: CASKAAWAGVEDTQYF
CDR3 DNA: TGTGCCAGCAAGGCCGCTTGGGCGGGAGTGGAAGATACGCAGTATTTT

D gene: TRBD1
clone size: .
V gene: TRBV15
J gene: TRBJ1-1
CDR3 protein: CATSREGTGPGTEAFF
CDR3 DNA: TGTGCCACCAGCAGAGAAGGGACAGGGCCGGGGACTGAAGCTTTCTTT

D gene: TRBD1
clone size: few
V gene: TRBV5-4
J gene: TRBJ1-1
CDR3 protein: CASSLRAGGAFF
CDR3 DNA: TGTGCCAGCAGCTTGAGAGCAGGGGGGGCTTTCTTT

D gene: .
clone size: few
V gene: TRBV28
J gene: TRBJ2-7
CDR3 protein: CASRSYEQYF
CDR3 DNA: TGTGCCAGCCGCTCCTACGAGCAGTACTTC

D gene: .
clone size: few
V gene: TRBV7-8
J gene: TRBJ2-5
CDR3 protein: CASSSPEETQYF
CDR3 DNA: TGTGCCAGCAGCTCCCCCGAGGAGACCCAGTACTTC

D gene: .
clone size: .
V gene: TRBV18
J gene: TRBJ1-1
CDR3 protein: CASSPPSQAGTEAFF
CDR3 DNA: TGTGCCAGCTCACCACCGTCTCAGGCTGGCACTGAAGCTTTCTTT

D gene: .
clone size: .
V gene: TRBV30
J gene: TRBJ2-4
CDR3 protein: CAWSQGVNIQYF
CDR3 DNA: TGTGCCTGGAGTCAGGGCGTAAACATTCAGTACTTC

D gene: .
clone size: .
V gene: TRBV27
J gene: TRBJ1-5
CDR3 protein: CASRTANQPQHF
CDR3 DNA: TGTGCCAGCAGGACAGCTAATCAGCCCCAGCATTTT

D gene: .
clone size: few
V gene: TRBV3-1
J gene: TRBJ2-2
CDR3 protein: CASSQVRGGATYTGELFF
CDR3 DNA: TGTGCCAGCAGCCAAGTAAGGGGGGGGGCGACGTACACCGGGGAGCTGTTTTTT

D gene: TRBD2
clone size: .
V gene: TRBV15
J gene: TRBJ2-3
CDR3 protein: CATSRNSGRNTDTQYF
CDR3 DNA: TGTGCCACCAGCAGGAATAGCGGGAGGAACACAGATACGCAGTATTTT

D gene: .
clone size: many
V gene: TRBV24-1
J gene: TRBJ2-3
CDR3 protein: CATGLDGTDTQYF
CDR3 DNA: TGTGCCACCGGGCTAGACGGCACAGATACGCAGTATTTT

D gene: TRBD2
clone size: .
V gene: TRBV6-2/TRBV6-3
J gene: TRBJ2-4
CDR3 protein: CASSYGGLAVKNIQYF
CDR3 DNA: TGTGCCAGCAGTTACGGGGGACTAGCGGTTAAAAACATTCAGTACTTC

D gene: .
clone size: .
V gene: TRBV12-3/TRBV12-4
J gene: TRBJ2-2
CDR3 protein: CASSLLTGSRVTGELFF
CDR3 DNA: TGTGCCAGCAGTTTACTAACCGGGAGTCGAGTCACCGGGGAGCTGTTTTTT

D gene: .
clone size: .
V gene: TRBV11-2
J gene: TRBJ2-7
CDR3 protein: CASSGSWSYEQYF
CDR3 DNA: TGTGCCAGCTCAGGGTCCTGGTCCTACGAGCAGTACTTC

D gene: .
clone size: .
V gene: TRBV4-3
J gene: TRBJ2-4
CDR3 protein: CASSQEGWDPIQYF
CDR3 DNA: TGCGCCAGCAGCCAAGAAGGATGGGACCCCATTCAGTACTTC

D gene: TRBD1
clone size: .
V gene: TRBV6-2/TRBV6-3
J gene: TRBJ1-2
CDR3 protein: CASSYSRDRGNYGYTF
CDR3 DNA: TGTGCCAGCAGTTACTCGAGGGACAGGGGAAACTATGGCTACACCTTC

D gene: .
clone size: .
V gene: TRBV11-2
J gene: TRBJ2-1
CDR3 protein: CASSLGVDEQFF
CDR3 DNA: TGTGCCAGCAGCTTAGGAGTAGATGAGCAGTTCTTC

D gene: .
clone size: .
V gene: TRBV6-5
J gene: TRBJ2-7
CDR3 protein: CASKQPGYEQYF
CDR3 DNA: TGTGCCAGCAAACAACCGGGTTACGAGCAGTACTTC

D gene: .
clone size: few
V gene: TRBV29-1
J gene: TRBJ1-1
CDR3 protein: CSVEKGPDTEAFF
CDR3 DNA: TGCAGCGTTGAGAAGGGGCCGGACACTGAAGCTTTCTTT

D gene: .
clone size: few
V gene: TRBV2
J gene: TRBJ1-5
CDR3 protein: CASSRFLDSGGQPQHF
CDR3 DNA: TGTGCCAGCAGTCGATTCTTGGACAGTGGGGGTCAGCCCCAGCATTTT

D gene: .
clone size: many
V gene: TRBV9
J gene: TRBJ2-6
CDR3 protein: CASSVGLGGKNSGANVLTF
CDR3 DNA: TGTGCCAGCAGCGTAGGATTAGGGGGGAAGAACTCTGGGGCCAACGTCCTGACTTTC

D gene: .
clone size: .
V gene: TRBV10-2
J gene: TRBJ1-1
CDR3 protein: CASSQTGGKGTEAFF
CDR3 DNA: TGCGCCAGCAGTCAGACGGGGGGGAAGGGCACTGAAGCTTTCTTT

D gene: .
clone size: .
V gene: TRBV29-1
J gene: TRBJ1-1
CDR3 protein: CSVEDRRGRGTEAFF
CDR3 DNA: TGCAGCGTTGAAGATCGAAGGGGGAGAGGGACTGAAGCTTTCTTT

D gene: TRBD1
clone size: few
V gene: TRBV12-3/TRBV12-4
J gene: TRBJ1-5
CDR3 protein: CASSSRTGESNQPQHF
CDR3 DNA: TGTGCCAGCAGTTCCCGGACAGGCGAAAGCAATCAGCCCCAGCATTTT

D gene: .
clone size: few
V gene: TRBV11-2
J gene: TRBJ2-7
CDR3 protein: CASSGAPIYEQYF
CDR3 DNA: TGTGCCAGCAGCGGCGCCCCCATTTACGAGCAGTACTTC

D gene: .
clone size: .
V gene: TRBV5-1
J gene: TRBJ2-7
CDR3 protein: CASSLDPDSNYEQYF
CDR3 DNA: TGCGCCAGCAGCTTGGACCCGGACAGTAACTACGAGCAGTACTTC

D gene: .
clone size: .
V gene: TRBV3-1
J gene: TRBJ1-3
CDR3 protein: CASSQNSQAPIYF
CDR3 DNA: TGTGCCAGCAGCCAGAATAGCCAGGCCCCCATATATTTT